The 9 T cell receptor beta chains given below trace back to one sample, sequenced in a study of CD8+ T cells in alopecia areata. The authors extracted RNA and reverse transcribed it into cDNA as the sequencing template. Clones were read by immunoSEQ multiplex PCR, and TCRdb kept only the in-frame ones, dropping some. The sample gives 200,000 to 250,000 clones, 43% of which show up once; around 3% is in the top ten. Regarding treatment: oral pan-JAK inhibitor, 5-10 mg twice daily. The sequencing used CD4+ T cells sorted from blood, collected at approximately week 37, from a patient treated with tofacitinib. All receptors derive from a human donor with alopecia areata.

This chain connects TRBV4-1 to TRBJ1-5, with D tentatively TRBD1 (5 bases). The V and J ends lost 4 bases and 4 bases respectively, with 20 bases between them. Germline V CDR1 and CDR2: MGHRA, YSYEKL. This CDR3 contains 17 residues. The CDR3, as DNA: TGCGCCAGCAGCCCAGGGAGGACCCTGGGGGGTAATCAGCCCCAGCATTTT. This codes for CASSPGRTLGGNQPQHF.

The sample holds a few counts of this clone. The V call is TRBV15, the J call TRBJ2-5, with TRBD1 identical over 7 bases. The germline V gene has CDR1 LNHNV and CDR2 YYDKDF (reference sequence). This CDR3 is built from 14 residues. Trimming cost V 2 bases and J 5 bases; bases outside gene matches: 5. Written as DNA, the CDR3 is TGTGCCACCAGCAGATCAGGGGGATTGGAGACCCAGTACTTC. Its translation is CATSRSGGLETQYF.

The V call is TRBV9, the J call TRBJ2-1; 11 nucleotides match TRBD2. The CDR3 has 15 residues. V shed 6 bases and J 3 bases; nucleotides not matched to a gene: 5. Germline V gene sequence: CDR1 SGDLS, CDR2 YYNGEE. The CDR3 DNA is TGTGCCAGCACGTCGGGACTAGCGGTCTACAATGAGCAGTTCTTC. Protein: CASTSGLAVYNEQFF.

This chain links TRBV6-1 with TRBJ2-1, with 12 bases lining up with TRBD2. The CDR3 loop spans 18 amino acids. The germline gives CDR1 MNHNS, CDR2 SASEGT. V lost 4 bases, J lost 4 bases, and 11 bases stayed unmatched. The DNA for the CDR3 is TGTGCCAGCAGTGCATCCTCCTCGCTAGCGGGAGGGTACAATGAGCAGTTCTTC. Its translation: CASSASSSLAGGYNEQFF.

This clone was seen only a few times. V is TRBV7-2 and J is TRBJ1-2, with 7 nucleotides matching TRBD1. The CDR3 spans 14 residues. Germline lookup yields CDR1 SGHTA and CDR2 FQGNSA. After removal of 5 bases from V and 5 bases from J, the junction contained 8 bases not matched to a gene. The CDR3 loop reads CASSHPGTAYGYTF. The CDR3 DNA is TGTGCCAGCAGCCACCCGGGGACAGCATATGGCTACACCTTC.

The V gene is TRBV2, the J gene TRBJ2-7; D may be TRBD1 (5 bases). Per germline, CDR1 SNHLY and CDR2 FYNNEI. This CDR3 spans 12 amino acids. Trimming removed 4 bases at V and 3 bases at J, with 7 bases between. This chain's CDR3 is CASSVDNYEQYF. The CDR3 region has the DNA TGTGCCAGCAGTGTGGACAACTACGAGCAGTACTTC.

Of note for this clone: The same CDR3 also results from other DNA sequences found in this sample. The rearrangement links TRBV6-6 to TRBJ2-5; D not resolved. Trimming shortened V by 2 bases and J by 4 bases, and 2 bases separated the two germline ends. Per the germline V gene, CDR1 is MNHNY and CDR2 is SVGAGI (reference sequence). CDR3 size: 11 residues. CDR3 bases: TGTGCCAGCAGTTACAGAGAGACCCAGTACTTC. It translates to CASSYRETQYF.

This clone was counted between two and nine times. The genes are TRBV27 and TRBJ2-2; D perhaps matches TRBD1 (5 bases). The CDR3 loop spans 14 amino acids. V lost 2 bases and J 5 bases, leaving 9 bases between the germline ends. CDR1 and CDR2 (germline): MNHEY, SMNVEV (reference sequence). DNA of the CDR3: TGTGCCAGCAGTTTAAGGGGAAGGACCGGGGAGCTGTTTTTT. Protein sequence: CASSLRGRTGELFF.

A few counts support this clone. The V and J genes are TRBV11-2 and TRBJ2-3; possibly TRBD1 for D (5 bases). V lost 3 bases to trimming and J lost 1 base, with 17 bases between them. Germline CDR1 is SGHAT and CDR2 is FQNNGV. This CDR3 is built from 17 residues. The CDR3, as DNA: TGTGCCAGCAGCTTGTTACGTAGGGGCCGCGGCACAGATACGCAGTATTTT. Translating it yields CASSLLRRGRGTDTQYF.